This T cell receptor beta chain is from a study of vaccination and CD4 T cells after COVID-19. CDR3 length: 14 amino acids. Per the germline V gene, CDR1 is SGHAT and CDR2 is FQNNGV. V dropped 2 bases and J dropped 6 bases, with 12 bases sitting between them. This clonotype was detected a few times. The antigen remains unidentified. Oncomine TCR Beta short-read sequencing was applied to DNA from cultured CD4+ T cells. TCRdb reprocessed the PCR reads with MiXCR, giving one entry per CDR3 protein. The sample carries roughly 20,000 distinct CDR3 sequences, about half recorded once. Treatment reported: approximately nine-day PBMC culture with coronavirus spike peptide pools or control peptides (ViraFEST assay).

The chain recombines TRBV11-2 with TRBJ2-3; D tentatively fits TRBD1 or TRBD2 (5 bases each). Sequencing was carried out using CD4+ T cells from blood, cultured in vitro. The receptor comes from a human donor who had recovered from COVID-19. The CDR3 sequence: CASSLLGTEDTQYF. CDR3 DNA: TGTGCCAGCAGCTTATTAGGGACGGAGGATACGCAGTATTTT. The entire variable domain, with the rest obtained from reference TRBV11-2 and TRBJ2-3, is as follows: EAGVAQSPRYKIIEKRQSVAFWCNPISGHATLYWYQQILGQGPKLLIQFQNNGVVDDSQLPKDRFSAERLKGVDSTLKIQPAKLEDSAVYLCASSLLGTEDTQYFGPGTRLTVL.